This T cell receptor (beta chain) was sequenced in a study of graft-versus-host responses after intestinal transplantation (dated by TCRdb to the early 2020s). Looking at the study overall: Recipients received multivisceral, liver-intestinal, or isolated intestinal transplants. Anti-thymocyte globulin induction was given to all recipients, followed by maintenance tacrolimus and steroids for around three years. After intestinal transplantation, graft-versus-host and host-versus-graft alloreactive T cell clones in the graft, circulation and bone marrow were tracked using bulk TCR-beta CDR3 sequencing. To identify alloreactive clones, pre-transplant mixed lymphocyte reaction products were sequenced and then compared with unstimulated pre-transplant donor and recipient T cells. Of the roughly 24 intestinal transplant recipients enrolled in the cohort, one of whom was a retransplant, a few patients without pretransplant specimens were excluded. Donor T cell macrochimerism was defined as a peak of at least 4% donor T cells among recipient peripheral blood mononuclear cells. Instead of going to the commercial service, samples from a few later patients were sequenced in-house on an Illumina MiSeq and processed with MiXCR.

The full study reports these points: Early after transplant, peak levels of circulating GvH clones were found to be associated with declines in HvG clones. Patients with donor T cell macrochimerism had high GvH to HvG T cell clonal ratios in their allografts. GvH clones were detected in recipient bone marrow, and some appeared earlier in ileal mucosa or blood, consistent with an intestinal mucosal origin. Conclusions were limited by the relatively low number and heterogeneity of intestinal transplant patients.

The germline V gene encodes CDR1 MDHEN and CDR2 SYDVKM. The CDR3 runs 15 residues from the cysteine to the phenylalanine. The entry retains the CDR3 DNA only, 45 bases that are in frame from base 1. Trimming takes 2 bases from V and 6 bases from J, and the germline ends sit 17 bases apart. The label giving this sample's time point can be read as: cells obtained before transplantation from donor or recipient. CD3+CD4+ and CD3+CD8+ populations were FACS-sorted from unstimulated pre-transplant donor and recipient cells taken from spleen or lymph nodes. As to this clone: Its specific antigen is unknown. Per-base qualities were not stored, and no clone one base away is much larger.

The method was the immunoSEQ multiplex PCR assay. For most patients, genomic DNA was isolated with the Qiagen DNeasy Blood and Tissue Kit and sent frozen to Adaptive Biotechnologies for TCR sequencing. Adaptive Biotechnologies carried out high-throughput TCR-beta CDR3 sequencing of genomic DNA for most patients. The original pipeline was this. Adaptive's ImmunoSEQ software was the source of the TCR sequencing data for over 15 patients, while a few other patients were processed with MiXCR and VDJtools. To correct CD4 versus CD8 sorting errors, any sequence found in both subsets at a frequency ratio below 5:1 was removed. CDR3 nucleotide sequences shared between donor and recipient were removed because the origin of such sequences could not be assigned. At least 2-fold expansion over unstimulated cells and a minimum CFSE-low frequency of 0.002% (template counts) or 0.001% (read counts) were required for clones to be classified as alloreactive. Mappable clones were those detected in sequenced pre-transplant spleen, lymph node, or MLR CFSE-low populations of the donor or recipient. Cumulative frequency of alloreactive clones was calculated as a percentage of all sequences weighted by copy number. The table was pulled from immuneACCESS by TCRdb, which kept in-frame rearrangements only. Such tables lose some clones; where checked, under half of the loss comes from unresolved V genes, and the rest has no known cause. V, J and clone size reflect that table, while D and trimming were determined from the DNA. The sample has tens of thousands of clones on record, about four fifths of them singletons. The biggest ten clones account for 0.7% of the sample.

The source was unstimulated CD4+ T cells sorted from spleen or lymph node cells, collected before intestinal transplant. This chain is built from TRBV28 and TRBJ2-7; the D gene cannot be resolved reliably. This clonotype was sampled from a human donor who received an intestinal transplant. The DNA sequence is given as TGTGCCAGCAGTTTAGCAGGTGTTAGTCGGCTCGAGCAGTACTTC. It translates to CASSLAGVSRLEQYF.